This TCR beta chain was obtained from a study of shared clonotypes between healthy human individuals. The table came from immunoSEQ multiplex PCR; TCRdb's copy has only in-frame clones and leaves some out. The data show over 800,000 clones, 92% seen once. The V segment lost 5 bases and the J segment 6 bases; nucleotides outside the gene matches: 5. This CDR3 contains 14 residues. CDR1 and CDR2 (germline): MNHEY, SVGAGI. Naive-designated CD8 cells lacked CD45RO, were positively enriched for CCR7, and omitted terminally differentiated effector memory CD45RA+ cells. The genes are TRBV6-5 and TRBJ1-5; 9 bases match TRBD1. Sequencing was performed on naive CD8+ T cells sorted from blood. This sequence originates from a man under 40 in good health. This chain's CDR3 is CASSKDRGTQPQHF. The CDR3 DNA sequence: TGTGCCAGCAGTAAGGACAGGGGAACTCAGCCCCAGCATTTT.